This TCR beta chain was found in a study of T cell changes during pregnancy in multiple sclerosis. This CDR3 has 13 residues. The V end lost 5 bases, the J end lost 1 base, and 8 bases lay between the germline ends. Germline V CDR1 and CDR2: MNHNS, SASEGT. Method: immunoSEQ multiplex PCR; TCRdb's copy keeps in-frame clones and lacks some. The table lists 75,000 to 95,000 clones, almost 95% of them singletons. The TCR originated in a female donor with multiple sclerosis, enrolled in a pregnancy study. The rearrangement joins TRBV6-1 to TRBJ1-1; D is unclear. This material consisted of peripheral blood, taken after pregnancy. The CDR3 loop reads CASSPYRNTEAFF. The CDR3 region has the DNA TGTGCCAGCAGTCCCTACAGGAACACTGAAGCTTTCTTT.